Listed here are 19 T cell receptor beta chains from one sample, sequenced in a study of tumor and adjacent non-tumor tissue in lung cancer. The template was RNA from unsorted bulk tissue. A modified ARM-PCR protocol with three rounds of nested PCR amplified TCRbeta. TCRdb re-analysed the multiplex PCR reads in MiXCR, keeping a single row per CDR3 protein. The table lists 100,000 to 150,000 distinct CDR3 sequences, about 66% of them singletons. Sequencing used lung tumor tissue. The receptors were sampled from a man aged 25 to 45 with non-small cell lung cancer.

This clonotype was counted between two and nine times. A much larger clonotype is one base distant, so this may be a read error. The chain recombines TRBV20-1 with TRBJ2-5; 10 bases map to TRBD1. CDR1 and CDR2 (germline): DFQATT, SNEGSKA (reference sequence). This CDR3 is built from 17 residues. The CDR3 nucleotides read TGCAATGCTAGAGATTACCGGGACAGGGGCTTCCAAGAGACCCAGTACTTC. It specifies CNARDYRDRGFQETQYF.

This clonotype was detected a few times. Since a much larger clone is just one base distant, this may be a read error. The J gene is TRBJ1-1, the V gene TRBV11-3, with D unclear. This CDR3 has 18 residues. CDR1 and CDR2 (germline): SGHNT, YENEEA. V gave up 8 bases and J gave up 4 bases, with 29 bases separating them. CDR3 nucleotides: TGTGCCAGCGGTCTTGTAGCGCGGGAGAGCAGGCGAGGCACTGAAGCTTTCTTT. Translating gives CASGLVARESRRGTEAFF. The whole variable domain, filled in from reference TRBV11-3 and TRBJ1-1, reads EAGVVQSPRYKIIEKKQPVAFWCNPISGHNTLYWYLQNLGQGPELLIRYENEEAVDDSQLPKDRFSAERLKGVDSTLKIQPAELGDSAVYLCASGLVARESRRGTEAFFGQGTRLTVV.

Concerning this clonotype itself: This clone may be a read error of a much larger clone one base away. The conserved phenylalanine or tryptophan normally closing the CDR3 is absent here, so this likely arose from a read error. The V gene is TRBV7-8, the J gene TRBJ2-5; perhaps TRBD2 as D (6 bases). Per the germline V gene, CDR1 is SGHVS and CDR2 is FQNEAQ. This CDR3 is built from 15 residues. V was shortened by 3 bases and J by 5 bases, with 16 bases between the two germline ends. The CDR3 coding sequence is TGTGCCAGCAGCTTGAGGGGCGGGATCTGGGAGACCCAGTACTTA. Translating gives CASSLRGGIWETQYL.

Details on this clonotype: A read error may account for a junction end that differs from germline. J is TRBJ1-6 and V is TRBV10-3; D gene uncertain. Germline V gene lookup returns CDR1 ENHRY and CDR2 SYGVKD. The CDR3 totals 15 residues. CDR3 nucleotide sequence: TGTGCCATCAGTGAAAGTACGGATTATAATTCACACCTCCATTTT. Protein sequence: CAISESTDYNSHLHF.

Concerning this clonotype: Without the conserved terminal phenylalanine or tryptophan, this CDR3 likely stems from a read error. It is unclear where the CDR3 begins or ends on the DNA, so no DNA is shown, and the CDR3 is as TCRdb lists it. The rearrangement links TRBV6-5 to TRBJ1-2. The CDR3 spans 14 residues, counting both ends. Germline CDR1 is MNHEY and CDR2 is SVGAGI. This CDR3 is CASRSAGSDYGYNS.

This clonotype appeared many times. J is TRBJ2-7 and V is TRBV10-2, with 9 bases matching TRBD2. The junction had 8 bases not matched to a gene; V was cut back by 2 bases and J by 3 bases. The germline CDR1 and CDR2 sequences are WSHSY and SAAADI. The CDR3 is 16 residues long. The CDR3 bases are TGCGCCAGCAGTGAGATAGTAGCGGGGGACGTCTACGAGCAGTACTTC. Protein product: CASSEIVAGDVYEQYF.

A word on this clonotype: A much more abundant neighbour one base away suggests this may be a read error. The V and J genes are TRBV12-3 or TRBV12-4 and TRBJ1-2; D perhaps matches TRBD1 (5 bases). The V end lost 6 bases, the J end lost 8 bases, and 16 bases lay between the germline ends. This CDR3 spans 13 amino acids. The CDR3 sequence: CASRDRQGTGYTF. CDR3 bases: TGTGCCAGCAGGGACCGCCAAGGGACCGGCTACACCTTC.

Of note for this clonotype: This could be a read error, since a much larger clone is one nucleotide away. This chain uses TRBV12-3 or TRBV12-4 with TRBJ2-1; the D gene is possibly TRBD2 (5 bases). V was shortened by 3 bases and J by 6 bases, with 9 bases between the two germline ends. CDR3 length: 13 amino acids. CDR3 coding DNA: TGTGCCAGCAGTTTTGGACTCGTCAATGAGCAGTTCTTC. This translates into CASSFGLVNEQFF.

Comment on this clonotype: A much larger clonotype is one base distant, so this may be a read error. J is TRBJ2-3 and V is TRBV20-1; D may be TRBD1 or TRBD2 (5 bases each). The length of the CDR3 is 11 residues. From germline, CDR1 is DFQATT and CDR2 SNEGSKA (reference sequence). For the CDR3, the DNA is TGCAGTGCCAGAGGGGTGGATACGCAGTATTTT. Its protein is CSARGVDTQYF.

This clonotype rates as medium-sized. The chain joins TRBV6-1 to TRBJ2-5; TRBD2 agrees at 12 bases. The V and J ends lost 6 bases and 4 bases, in that order; junction bases with no gene match: 3. The germline V gene has CDR1 MNHNS and CDR2 SASEGT. The CDR3 consists of 14 residues. Here the CDR3 reads CASRRLAGVETQYF. The DNA of the CDR3 is TGTGCCAGCAGGAGACTAGCGGGGGTAGAGACCCAGTACTTC.

In the case of this clonotype: Given a much more abundant clone one base away, this may be a read error. CDR3 nucleotide sequence: TGTGCCAGCAGGAGAGGGGCCCTCTCCTACGAGCAGTACTTC. Residues: CASRRGALSYEQYF. This chain uses TRBV6-1 with TRBJ2-7; either TRBD1 or TRBD2 may fit D (5 bases each). V gave up 6 bases and J gave up 0 bases, with 12 bases separating them. Germline CDR1 and CDR2: MNHNS and SASEGT. There are 14 residues in the CDR3.

V gene TRBV11-2 combines with J gene TRBJ1-1, with D uncertain. This CDR3 contains 14 residues. Germline-derived CDR1 and CDR2 are SGHAT and FQNNGV. V dropped 10 bases and J dropped 0 bases, with 15 bases sitting between them. Here the CDR3 DNA reads TGTGCCAATAGCCGGGATAGGATGAACACTGAAGCTTTCTTT. Translated: CANSRDRMNTEAFF.

As to this clonotype: This may stem from a read error, because a much larger clone lies one nucleotide away. The J gene is TRBJ2-5, the V gene TRBV13; 10 bases align to TRBD2. The CDR3 is made up of 16 amino acids. Germline V lookup: CDR1 PRHDT, CDR2 FYEKMQ (reference sequence). CDR3 residues: CASSFSGRARQETQHF. Written as DNA, the CDR3 is TGTGCCAGCAGCTTCAGCGGGAGGGCCAGACAAGAGACCCAGCACTTC.

This chain uses TRBV20-1 with TRBJ1-5, with D unresolved. Trimming shortened V by 7 bases and J by 5 bases, and 6 bases separated the two germline ends. In germline, CDR1 is DFQATT, CDR2 SNEGSKA (reference sequence). CDR3 length: 10 amino acids. CDR3 residues: CSVGDQPQHF. In DNA, the CDR3 is TGCAGTGTTGGGGATCAGCCCCAGCATTTT.

Turning to this clonotype: One junction end disagrees with the germline gene, perhaps due to a read error. This chain connects TRBV20-1 to TRBJ2-7, with D perhaps assigned TRBD1 or TRBD2 (5 bases each). The CDR3 sequence is 15 residues long. Germline V gives CDR1 DFQATT, CDR2 SNEGSKA (reference sequence). The CDR3, as DNA: TGCAGTGCAGCCGGGACCAGCGATGGAGCCTACGAGCAATACTTC. Encoded protein: CSAAGTSDGAYEQYF.

A note on this clonotype: One junction end does not reproduce the germline sequence, and a read error may be involved. The chain combines TRBV24-1 with TRBJ2-7; 9 nucleotides match TRBD1. Germline V gene sequence: CDR1 KGHDR, CDR2 SFDVKD. This CDR3 has 14 residues. For the CDR3, the DNA is TGTGTCACCAGTGAGGGACAGGGCTACTACGAGCAGTACTTC. It is translated as CVTSEGQGYYEQYF.

J is TRBJ2-3 and V is TRBV12-5; D is unresolved. Looked up from germline, CDR1 is LGHNT and CDR2 is FRNRAP. V was shortened by 6 bases and J by 2 bases, with 9 bases between the two germline ends. This CDR3 contains 13 residues. This CDR3 is CASGSPYTDTQYF. The DNA of the CDR3 is TGTGCTAGTGGGAGTCCTTACACAGATACGCAGTATTTT.

A note on this clonotype: A much more abundant neighbour one base away suggests this may be a read error. This chain links TRBV12-3 or TRBV12-4 with TRBJ2-7; D might be TRBD2 (7 bases). The CDR3 consists of 15 residues. Deletions cut 5 bases from V and 6 bases from J, with 20 bases between. The CDR3 here is CASSPRAGAFSEQYF. The DNA of the CDR3 is TGTGCCAGCAGTCCCAGGGCGGGGGCTTTCAGCGAGCAGTACTTC.

This clonotype was observed many times. The rearrangement links TRBV20-1 to TRBJ2-2; D may be TRBD2 (6 bases). Trimming took off 6 bases at V and 0 bases at J, with 17 bases between the two ends. In germline, CDR1 is DFQATT, CDR2 SNEGSKA (reference sequence). The CDR3 covers 16 residues. In DNA, the CDR3 is TGCAGTGCATCGGACTACGGGGTATCGAACACCGGGGAGCTGTTTTTT. It translates to CSASDYGVSNTGELFF.